These T cell receptor beta chains were read from a single sample in a study of T-cell reconstitution after alpha-beta-depleted transplantation in children. TCRdb recomputed calls from the PCR reads with MiXCR, one row per CDR3 protein. In the table there are fewer than 1 million distinct CDR3 sequences, less than 20% of which are singletons. The sequenced sample was PBMCs, mostly from graft donor cells, obtained 360 days after TCRalphabeta/CD19-depleted stem cell transplant. The receptors shown here come from a male patient aged 10 to 17 who had a stem cell transplant for acute lymphoblastic leukemia, so the T cells may come from the graft donor. The CDR3 runs from the conserved cysteine through the conserved F or W. The order of the fields is CDR3 length, J gene, V gene, clone size, D gene, CDR3 DNA, CDR3 protein. D genes are given only for firm matches. Size tells how often a clone was seen (once, few, many) or the class of an expanded clone, and some rows leave it out.

CDR3 length: 16
J gene: TRBJ2-1
V gene: TRBV5-1
clone size: few
D gene: TRBD2
CDR3 DNA: TGCGCCAGCAGCTTGGCCAAGCGGGAGGGCCGTAATGAGCAGTTCTTC
CDR3 protein: CASSLAKREGRNEQFF

CDR3 length: 13
J gene: TRBJ2-5
V gene: TRBV20-1
clone size: few
D gene: TRBD1
CDR3 DNA: TGCAGTGGGACCAGGGGGAGACAAGAGACCCAGTACTTC
CDR3 protein: CSGTRGRQETQYF

CDR3 length: 13
J gene: TRBJ2-7
V gene: TRBV3-1
clone size: few
D gene: -
CDR3 DNA: TGTGCCAGCAGCCATATGGAGGATTCCGAGCAGTACTTC
CDR3 protein: CASSHMEDSEQYF

CDR3 length: 16
J gene: TRBJ2-1
V gene: TRBV5-1
clone size: -
D gene: -
CDR3 DNA: TGCGCCAGCAGCTTGCGGACACTCATGGCAGGCAATGAGCAGTTCTTC
CDR3 protein: CASSLRTLMAGNEQFF

CDR3 length: 15
J gene: TRBJ1-2
V gene: TRBV29-1
clone size: many
D gene: -
CDR3 DNA: TGCAGCGTTGAAGTTGGGAGACGGGTGACTGTGGGCTACACCTTC
CDR3 protein: CSVEVGRRVTVGYTF

CDR3 length: 16
J gene: TRBJ2-5
V gene: TRBV6-5
clone size: -
D gene: TRBD2
CDR3 DNA: TGTGCCAGCAGTTACTCGATCCTAGCGGGAGATGGGACCCAGTACTTC
CDR3 protein: CASSYSILAGDGTQYF

CDR3 length: 13
J gene: TRBJ2-5
V gene: TRBV20-1
clone size: -
D gene: -
CDR3 DNA: TGCAGTGCTGACTGGGGGTTCCAAGAGACCCAGTACTTC
CDR3 protein: CSADWGFQETQYF

CDR3 length: 15
J gene: TRBJ2-7
V gene: TRBV12-3/TRBV12-4
clone size: many
D gene: TRBD2
CDR3 DNA: TGTGCCAGCAGTTTCCTAGCGGGGCCTCCCCGCGAGCAGTACTTC
CDR3 protein: CASSFLAGPPREQYF

CDR3 length: 17
J gene: TRBJ2-3
V gene: TRBV5-1
clone size: -
D gene: TRBD2
CDR3 DNA: TGCGCCAGCAGCTTGGTCGGTAGCGGGAGGGCCGTAGATACGCAGTATTTT
CDR3 protein: CASSLVGSGRAVDTQYF

CDR3 length: 13
J gene: TRBJ2-3
V gene: TRBV5-5
clone size: -
D gene: TRBD2
CDR3 DNA: TGTGCCAGCAGCTTGAGCGGGGGAGGTACGCAGTATTTT
CDR3 protein: CASSLSGGGTQYF

CDR3 length: 15
J gene: TRBJ2-1
V gene: TRBV12-3/TRBV12-4
clone size: many
D gene: TRBD2
CDR3 DNA: TGTGCCAGCAGTTTAGTAGGACTAGCGGGAATTGAGCAGTTCTTC
CDR3 protein: CASSLVGLAGIEQFF

CDR3 length: 13
J gene: TRBJ1-1
V gene: TRBV29-1
clone size: many
D gene: -
CDR3 DNA: TGCAGCGTTGCTGACAGGAGGGGCACTGAAGCTTTCTTT
CDR3 protein: CSVADRRGTEAFF

CDR3 length: 20
J gene: TRBJ2-5
V gene: TRBV11-1
clone size: -
D gene: TRBD2
CDR3 DNA: TGTGCCAGCAGCGATTCGACTAGCGGGAGGATACCACCGTACCAAGAGACCCAGTACTTC
CDR3 protein: CASSDSTSGRIPPYQETQYF

CDR3 length: 16
J gene: TRBJ2-1
V gene: TRBV4-1
clone size: -
D gene: -
CDR3 DNA: TGCGCCAGCAGCCAAGAAGCGCCCGGGGTACCCAATGAGCAGTTCTTC
CDR3 protein: CASSQEAPGVPNEQFF

CDR3 length: 17
J gene: TRBJ2-7
V gene: TRBV18
clone size: few
D gene: TRBD1
CDR3 DNA: TGTGCCAGCTCAGCAGCCCGTTTAAGACAGGGCAACTACGAGCAGTACTTC
CDR3 protein: CASSAARLRQGNYEQYF

CDR3 length: 16
J gene: TRBJ1-1
V gene: TRBV4-1
clone size: few
D gene: -
CDR3 DNA: TGCGCCAGCAGCCAAGACAAGACTTTTCAGAACACTGAAGCTTTCTTT
CDR3 protein: CASSQDKTFQNTEAFF

CDR3 length: 15
J gene: TRBJ2-1
V gene: TRBV5-1
clone size: -
D gene: TRBD2
CDR3 DNA: TGCGCCAGCAGGGCTAGCGGCTCAACCTACAATGAGCAGTTCTTC
CDR3 protein: CASRASGSTYNEQFF

CDR3 length: 14
J gene: TRBJ2-2
V gene: TRBV5-6
clone size: -
D gene: TRBD2
CDR3 DNA: TGTGCCAGCAGCTTTGCGGGAGGTATCGGGGAGCTGTTTTTT
CDR3 protein: CASSFAGGIGELFF

CDR3 length: 16
J gene: TRBJ2-7
V gene: TRBV5-6
clone size: -
D gene: TRBD2
CDR3 DNA: TGTGCCAGCAGCCCCGCCGGGACTAGCGGGAGGGGTGAGCAGTACTTC
CDR3 protein: CASSPAGTSGRGEQYF

CDR3 length: 15
J gene: TRBJ2-7
V gene: TRBV4-1
clone size: few
D gene: -
CDR3 DNA: TGCGCCAGCAGCCAAGGGTTAACTATTTCCTACGAGCAGTACTTC
CDR3 protein: CASSQGLTISYEQYF

CDR3 length: 13
J gene: TRBJ1-1
V gene: TRBV5-1
clone size: -
D gene: TRBD1
CDR3 DNA: TGCGCCAGCAGCTCCAGACAGGGGTCTGAAGCTTTCTTT
CDR3 protein: CASSSRQGSEAFF

CDR3 length: 17
J gene: TRBJ2-1
V gene: TRBV2
clone size: few
D gene: TRBD1
CDR3 DNA: TGTGCCAGCAGTGCAGGGAGAGGGGGCCTAAAGGACAATGAGCAGTTCTTC
CDR3 protein: CASSAGRGGLKDNEQFF

CDR3 length: 15
J gene: TRBJ1-5
V gene: TRBV10-1
clone size: few
D gene: TRBD1
CDR3 DNA: TGCGCCACCAAGACAGGGGGAGGAAGCAATCAGCCCCAGCATTTT
CDR3 protein: CATKTGGGSNQPQHF

CDR3 length: 11
J gene: TRBJ2-7
V gene: TRBV2
clone size: many
D gene: -
CDR3 DNA: TGTGCCAGCAGTGAAGAGCAGGGTGGGAACTTC
CDR3 protein: CASSEEQGGNF

CDR3 length: 13
J gene: TRBJ1-3
V gene: TRBV14
clone size: few
D gene: -
CDR3 DNA: TGTGCCAGCAGCCTTAGAAGTCTACCCACCATATATTTT
CDR3 protein: CASSLRSLPTIYF

CDR3 length: 21
J gene: TRBJ2-1
V gene: TRBV4-1
clone size: -
D gene: TRBD2
CDR3 DNA: TGCGCCAGCAGCCAATATAGAGGGACGGTGGCAAGGACTAGCGGGTACAATGAGCAGTTCTTC
CDR3 protein: CASSQYRGTVARTSGYNEQFF

CDR3 length: 17
J gene: TRBJ2-1
V gene: TRBV2
clone size: few
D gene: -
CDR3 DNA: TGTGCCAGCAGTGAAAATACGGGAGCCACCCTGGGGAATGAGCAGTTCTTC
CDR3 protein: CASSENTGATLGNEQFF

CDR3 length: 15
J gene: TRBJ2-7
V gene: TRBV18
clone size: few
D gene: -
CDR3 DNA: TGTGCCAGCTCACCTACAGGGCGGTCCTACTACGAGCAGTACTTC
CDR3 protein: CASSPTGRSYYEQYF

CDR3 length: 14
J gene: TRBJ2-1
V gene: TRBV7-3
clone size: many
D gene: -
CDR3 DNA: TGTGCCAGCAGCTTAGGGCGACTAGTTTCCGAGCAGTTCTTC
CDR3 protein: CASSLGRLVSEQFF

CDR3 length: 16
J gene: TRBJ1-6
V gene: TRBV4-1
clone size: few
D gene: -
CDR3 DNA: TGCGCCAGCAGCCAACCCCGCAGGGGTCGAGGTTCACCCCTCCACTTT
CDR3 protein: CASSQPRRGRGSPLHF

CDR3 length: 16
J gene: TRBJ2-1
V gene: TRBV3-1
clone size: -
D gene: -
CDR3 DNA: TGTGCCAGCAGCCCCCCACTAGCTTGGTCCGCCAATGAGCAGTTCTTC
CDR3 protein: CASSPPLAWSANEQFF

CDR3 length: 13
J gene: TRBJ2-7
V gene: TRBV12-3/TRBV12-4
clone size: few
D gene: -
CDR3 DNA: TGTGCCAGTTCTAGGGCAGGGTATGGCGAGCAGTACTTC
CDR3 protein: CASSRAGYGEQYF

CDR3 length: 17
J gene: TRBJ2-2
V gene: TRBV11-1
clone size: -
D gene: TRBD2
CDR3 DNA: TGTGCCAGCAAACGACTAGCGGGAGGGCCGTTCACCGGGGAGCTGTTTTTT
CDR3 protein: CASKRLAGGPFTGELFF

CDR3 length: 17
J gene: TRBJ2-7
V gene: TRBV15
clone size: -
D gene: TRBD1
CDR3 DNA: TGTGCCACCAGCAGAGGTGCTCGGGACAGGGGGCGGTACGAGCAGTACTTC
CDR3 protein: CATSRGARDRGRYEQYF

CDR3 length: 19
J gene: TRBJ2-1
V gene: TRBV7-3
clone size: -
D gene: TRBD2
CDR3 DNA: TGTGCCAGCAGCTCCCCGGGACTAGCGGGAGGAGGGGCCTACAATGAGCAGTTCTTC
CDR3 protein: CASSSPGLAGGGAYNEQFF

CDR3 length: 16
J gene: TRBJ2-7
V gene: TRBV5-1
clone size: -
D gene: -
CDR3 DNA: TGCGCCAGCAGCTTGCTGGCAGGGGACAACTCCTACGAGCAGTACTTC
CDR3 protein: CASSLLAGDNSYEQYF

CDR3 length: 15
J gene: TRBJ2-7
V gene: TRBV18
clone size: -
D gene: TRBD1
CDR3 DNA: TGTGCCAGCTCACCCGGGACAGGGAGTACTTACGAGCAGTACTTC
CDR3 protein: CASSPGTGSTYEQYF

CDR3 length: 14
J gene: TRBJ1-5
V gene: TRBV12-3/TRBV12-4
clone size: few
D gene: TRBD1
CDR3 DNA: TGTGCCAGCAGTTCGGGACAGGGTGTCTCGCCCCAGCATTTT
CDR3 protein: CASSSGQGVSPQHF

CDR3 length: 13
J gene: TRBJ1-5
V gene: TRBV10-3
clone size: few
D gene: -
CDR3 DNA: TGTGCCATCACGGAGGAGATACATCAGCCCCAGCATTTT
CDR3 protein: CAITEEIHQPQHF

CDR3 length: 16
J gene: TRBJ2-1
V gene: TRBV2
clone size: -
D gene: TRBD2
CDR3 DNA: TGTGCCAGCAGGGCCAGACTAGCGGGACGGTACAATGAGCAGTTCTTC
CDR3 protein: CASRARLAGRYNEQFF

CDR3 length: 18
J gene: TRBJ2-7
V gene: TRBV24-1
clone size: few
D gene: -
CDR3 DNA: TGTGCCACCAGTGAACCAGACACTCCATACCGAATCGCCTACGAGCAGTACTTC
CDR3 protein: CATSEPDTPYRIAYEQYF

CDR3 length: 15
J gene: TRBJ2-7
V gene: TRBV18
clone size: -
D gene: -
CDR3 DNA: TGTGCCAGCTCGTCTAGCCGAGGGAGCGTCTACGAGCAGTACTTC
CDR3 protein: CASSSSRGSVYEQYF

CDR3 length: 13
J gene: TRBJ1-2
V gene: TRBV15
clone size: -
D gene: -
CDR3 DNA: TGTGCCACCAGCAGAGATAGAGGTGATGGCTACACCTTC
CDR3 protein: CATSRDRGDGYTF

CDR3 length: 15
J gene: TRBJ1-1
V gene: TRBV27
clone size: few
D gene: -
CDR3 DNA: TGTGCCAGCAGTATCTTCGCAGGGATGGGAGCTGAAGCTTTCTTT
CDR3 protein: CASSIFAGMGAEAFF